The clone carrying this T cell receptor beta chain was counted a single time. Antigen: not known. Sequence at one end of the junction differs from germline and may be a read error. This table comes from immunoSEQ multiplex PCR, and its TCRdb copy is limited to in-frame clones, with some not included. The data show around 550,000 clones, with almost 97% seen just once and 0.05% to 0.07% held by the top ten. CDR3 length: 15 residues. Germline V gives CDR1 MNHEY, CDR2 SMNVEV (reference sequence). The data were obtained in a study of shared clonotypes between healthy human individuals. Study details: Each donor contributed plates that comprised three CD4 naive, three CD4 memory, two CD8 naive and one CD8 memory.

The study's findings and limits: A few donors had roughly 5.2% of their naive CD4 clonotypes in common.

The V gene is TRBV27, the J gene TRBJ2-5; TRBD1 matches 7 bases. With the DNA end fitting TRBJ2-7 better, the J assignment may be wrong. This TCR derives from a woman in her twenties or thirties in good health. Sequenced sample: naive CD4+ T cells sorted from blood. Indicated subset: CD45RA+ positively selected. Here the CDR3 reads CASSLSSGQSYEQYF. CDR3 nucleotides: TGTGCCAGCAGTCTATCTTCGGGACAGAGCTACGAGCAGTACTTC.